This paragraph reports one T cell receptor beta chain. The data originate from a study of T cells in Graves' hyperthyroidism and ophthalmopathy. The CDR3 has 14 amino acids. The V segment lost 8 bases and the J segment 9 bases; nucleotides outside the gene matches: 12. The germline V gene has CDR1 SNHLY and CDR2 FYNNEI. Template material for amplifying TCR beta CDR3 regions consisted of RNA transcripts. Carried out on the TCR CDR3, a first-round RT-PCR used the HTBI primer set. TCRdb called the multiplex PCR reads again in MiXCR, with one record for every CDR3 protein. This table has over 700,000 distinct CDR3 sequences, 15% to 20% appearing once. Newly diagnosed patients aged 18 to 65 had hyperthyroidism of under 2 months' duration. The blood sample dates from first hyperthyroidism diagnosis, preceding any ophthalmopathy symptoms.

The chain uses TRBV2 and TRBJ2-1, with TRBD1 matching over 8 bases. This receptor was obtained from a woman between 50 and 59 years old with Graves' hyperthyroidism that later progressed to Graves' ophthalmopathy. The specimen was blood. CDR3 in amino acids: CASVQDRVSSEQFF. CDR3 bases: TGTGCCAGCGTCCAGGACAGGGTATCGAGTGAGCAGTTCTTC. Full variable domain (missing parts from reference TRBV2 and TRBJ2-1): EPEVTQTPSHQVTQMGQEVILRCVPISNHLYFYWYRQILGQKVEFLVSFYNNEISEKSEIFDDQFSVERPDGSNFTLKIRSTKLEDSAMYFCASVQDRVSSEQFFGPGTRLTVL.